This is a list of T cell receptor beta chains from one sample in a study of T cell clones after liver transplantation. The table came from immunoSEQ multiplex PCR; TCRdb's copy has only in-frame clones and leaves some out. The repertoire holds approximately 70,000 clones, 84% seen once, with 2% to 2.5% in the top ten. Sequencing used CD4+ T cells from blood, obtained 48 months after liver transplant. The receptors shown here come from a human patient who received a liver transplant. The graft donor may be the source of some T cells. Each CDR3 is given with its conserved first and last residue. A D gene is named only where the DNA matches it firmly. Size values are once, few and many counts, or a class for expanded clones, and some rows have none.

length: 17; J: TRBJ2-1; V: TRBV5-1; size: once; D: TRBD2; CDR3: CASSLPGTSGGNNEQFF; DNA: TGCGCCAGCAGCCTGCCTGGGACTAGCGGAGGGAACAATGAGCAGTTCTTC
length: 17; J: TRBJ1-4; V: TRBV5-1; size: NA; D: TRBD1; CDR3: CASSLGVGGTGDEKLFF; DNA: TGCGCCAGCAGCTTGGGAGTTGGCGGGACAGGGGATGAAAAACTGTTTTTT
length: 15; J: TRBJ2-5; V: TRBV5-4; size: NA; D: TRBD2; CDR3: CASSFSSGYQETQYF; DNA: TGTGCCAGCAGCTTCTCTAGCGGGTACCAAGAGACCCAGTACTTC
length: 11; J: TRBJ2-1; V: TRBV30; size: NA; D: NA; CDR3: CAWAGYNEQFF; DNA: TGTGCCTGGGCGGGGTACAATGAGCAGTTCTTC
length: 12; J: TRBJ1-2; V: TRBV15; size: few; D: NA; CDR3: CATSRVGSGYTF; DNA: TGTGCCACCAGCAGAGTGGGGTCCGGCTACACCTTC
length: 13; J: TRBJ1-2; V: TRBV13; size: once; D: NA; CDR3: CASSLREGSGYTF; DNA: TGTGCCAGCAGCTTAAGAGAGGGTTCTGGCTACACCTTC
length: 15; J: TRBJ2-3; V: TRBV5-6; size: NA; D: NA; CDR3: CASSFELSLGDTQYF; DNA: TGTGCCAGCAGCTTCGAGCTTAGTTTGGGGGATACGCAGTATTTT
length: 13; J: TRBJ2-5; V: TRBV7-2; size: few; D: TRBD1; CDR3: CATRQGGQETQYF; DNA: TGTGCCACCAGACAGGGGGGACAAGAGACCCAGTACTTC
length: 15; J: TRBJ2-2; V: TRBV18; size: NA; D: NA; CDR3: CASSPPTTGTGELFF; DNA: TGTGCCAGCTCACCCCCTACGACAGGCACCGGGGAGCTGTTTTTT
length: 14; J: TRBJ2-2; V: TRBV9; size: NA; D: NA; CDR3: CASSAGADTGELFF; DNA: TGTGCCAGCAGCGCGGGGGCCGATACCGGGGAGCTGTTTTTT
length: 15; J: TRBJ2-5; V: TRBV5-1; size: NA; D: TRBD2; CDR3: CASSTLAGGQETQYF; DNA: TGCGCCAGCAGCACCCTAGCGGGTGGCCAAGAGACCCAGTACTTC
length: 18; J: TRBJ2-3; V: TRBV7-9; size: NA; D: TRBD2; CDR3: CASSLGQTSGNHRDTQYF; DNA: TGTGCCAGCAGCTTAGGTCAAACTAGCGGGAACCATCGAGATACGCAGTATTTT
length: 17; J: TRBJ2-2; V: TRBV18; size: NA; D: TRBD2; CDR3: CASSPSLAAGATGELFF; DNA: TGTGCCAGCTCACCGTCCCTCGCAGCGGGAGCCACCGGGGAGCTGTTTTTT
length: 12; J: TRBJ1-3; V: TRBV7-2; size: NA; D: NA; CDR3: CASSLTGNTIYF; DNA: TGTGCCAGCAGCTTAACCGGAAACACCATATATTTT
length: 14; J: TRBJ2-7; V: TRBV18; size: NA; D: TRBD2; CDR3: CASSPPGLAHEQYF; DNA: TGTGCCAGCTCACCACCGGGACTAGCCCACGAGCAGTACTTC
length: 15; J: TRBJ1-4; V: TRBV5-5; size: once; D: NA; CDR3: CASSYAGQGGEKLFF; DNA: TGTGCCAGCAGCTACGCCGGGCAGGGTGGTGAAAAACTGTTTTTT
length: 14; J: TRBJ1-1; V: TRBV10-3; size: NA; D: NA; CDR3: CAIRDSTTHTEAFF; DNA: TGTGCCATCAGAGATTCGACGACACACACTGAAGCTTTCTTT
length: 15; J: TRBJ1-5; V: TRBV11-2; size: NA; D: TRBD1; CDR3: CASSLAGQSNQPQHF; DNA: TGTGCCAGCAGCTTAGCGGGACAGAGCAATCAGCCCCAGCATTTT
length: 17; J: TRBJ2-2; V: TRBV7-3; size: once; D: NA; CDR3: CASSFPGRGVKTGELFF; DNA: TGTGCCAGCAGCTTTCCCGGACGGGGAGTTAAAACCGGGGAGCTGTTTTTT
length: 13; J: TRBJ2-7; V: TRBV7-2; size: NA; D: NA; CDR3: CASSLLQGDEQYF; DNA: TGTGCCAGCAGCTTACTACAGGGAGACGAGCAGTACTTC
length: 14; J: TRBJ2-5; V: TRBV5-1; size: NA; D: TRBD1; CDR3: CASSGTGGEETQYF; DNA: TGCGCCAGCAGCGGGACAGGGGGCGAGGAGACCCAGTACTTC
length: 18; J: TRBJ2-7; V: TRBV7-6; size: NA; D: TRBD1; CDR3: CASSLIRPGSTGGYEQYF; DNA: TGTGCCAGCAGCTTAATCCGGCCCGGTTCGACAGGGGGCTACGAGCAGTACTTC
length: 15; J: TRBJ2-5; V: TRBV7-8; size: NA; D: NA; CDR3: CASSRQRVLRETQYF; DNA: TGTGCCAGCAGCCGCCAGCGGGTATTGCGCGAGACCCAGTACTTC
length: 15; J: TRBJ2-2; V: TRBV10-2; size: NA; D: NA; CDR3: CASSAGTTNTGELFF; DNA: TGCGCCAGCAGCGCCGGGACAACGAACACCGGGGAGCTGTTTTTT
length: 18; J: TRBJ2-1; V: TRBV7-2; size: NA; D: NA; CDR3: CASSLGPSRLGGDNEQFF; DNA: TGTGCCAGCAGCTTAGGCCCCTCCCGACTAGGAGGAGACAATGAGCAGTTCTTC
length: 14; J: TRBJ1-2; V: TRBV27; size: NA; D: NA; CDR3: CASSTGFETAGYTF; DNA: TGTGCCAGCAGTACAGGGTTCGAAACGGCGGGCTACACCTTC
length: 20; J: TRBJ1-5; V: TRBV6-4; size: NA; D: NA; CDR3: CVSSDFPPGPHANKYQPQHF; DNA: TGTGTCAGCAGTGACTTTCCCCCGGGACCTCACGCGAACAAATATCAGCCCCAGCATTTT
length: 12; J: TRBJ2-7; V: TRBV29-1; size: NA; D: NA; CDR3: CSATISSYEQYF; DNA: TGCAGCGCAACGATTAGCTCCTACGAGCAGTACTTC
length: 13; J: TRBJ2-1; V: TRBV27; size: NA; D: NA; CDR3: CASSLLRGNEQFF; DNA: TGTGCCAGCAGTTTATTAAGGGGGAATGAGCAGTTCTTC
length: 15; J: TRBJ2-5; V: TRBV7-2; size: NA; D: TRBD2; CDR3: CASSLVGGRYETQYF; DNA: TGTGCCAGCAGCTTAGTGGGCGGGAGATATGAGACCCAGTACTTC
length: 15; J: TRBJ2-7; V: TRBV25-1; size: NA; D: NA; CDR3: CASSETGLSTYEQYF; DNA: TGTGCCAGCAGTGAAACGGGACTCTCGACCTACGAGCAGTACTTC
length: 15; J: TRBJ2-7; V: TRBV4-3; size: NA; D: TRBD1; CDR3: CASSQVWQGVYEQYF; DNA: TGCGCCAGCAGCCAAGTTTGGCAGGGGGTCTACGAGCAGTACTTC
length: 16; J: TRBJ2-1; V: TRBV7-3; size: NA; D: TRBD1; CDR3: CASSLQGTGDYNEQFF; DNA: TGTGCCAGCAGCTTACAGGGGACAGGGGATTACAATGAGCAGTTCTTC
length: 15; J: TRBJ2-3; V: TRBV11-3; size: NA; D: NA; CDR3: CASSLDKRGTDTQYF; DNA: TGTGCCAGCAGCTTAGATAAAAGAGGCACAGATACGCAGTATTTT
length: 13; J: TRBJ1-2; V: TRBV27; size: NA; D: TRBD1; CDR3: CASSLGTGVGYTF; DNA: TGTGCCAGCAGTCTAGGGACAGGGGTAGGCTACACCTTC
length: 13; J: TRBJ1-2; V: TRBV19; size: NA; D: NA; CDR3: CATNAAGRYGYTF; DNA: TGTGCCACCAACGCGGCAGGGCGGTATGGCTACACCTTC
length: 14; J: TRBJ1-2; V: TRBV5-4; size: NA; D: NA; CDR3: CASTSGQLRSGYTF; DNA: TGTGCCAGCACCTCCGGACAGCTTCGTTCAGGCTACACCTTC
length: 15; J: TRBJ2-2; V: TRBV2; size: NA; D: NA; CDR3: CASSPGRIGTGELFF; DNA: TGTGCCAGCAGTCCGGGACGAATAGGTACCGGGGAGCTGTTTTTT
length: 12; J: TRBJ1-1; V: TRBV7-3; size: NA; D: NA; CDR3: CASSRGNTEAFF; DNA: TGTGCCAGCAGCCGGGGGAACACTGAAGCTTTCTTT
length: 17; J: TRBJ2-2; V: TRBV5-6; size: NA; D: TRBD2; CDR3: CASSYGLAGGDTGELFF; DNA: TGTGCCAGCAGCTACGGACTAGCGGGAGGGGACACCGGGGAGCTGTTTTTT
length: 15; J: TRBJ2-1; V: TRBV7-8; size: NA; D: NA; CDR3: CASSLGRAPGNEQFF; DNA: TGTGCCAGCAGCCTAGGGCGGGCCCCGGGCAATGAGCAGTTCTTC
length: 12; J: TRBJ1-1; V: TRBV28; size: NA; D: NA; CDR3: CASSPLGARTFF; DNA: TGTGCCAGCAGTCCTTTGGGGGCGAGGACTTTCTTT
length: 11; J: TRBJ2-5; V: TRBV18; size: once; D: NA; CDR3: CASSPGETQYF; DNA: TGTGCCAGCTCACCAGGAGAGACCCAGTACTTC
length: 12; J: TRBJ2-1; V: TRBV5-4; size: once; D: NA; CDR3: CASSLERNEQFF; DNA: TGTGCCAGCAGCTTGGAGCGGAATGAGCAGTTCTTC
length: 17; J: TRBJ2-1; V: TRBV11-3; size: once; D: TRBD2; CDR3: CASSSTRTSGGDDEQFF; DNA: TGTGCCAGCAGCTCCACGCGGACTAGCGGGGGGGACGATGAGCAGTTCTTC
length: 16; J: TRBJ2-5; V: TRBV10-3; size: NA; D: TRBD2; CDR3: CAISERASGGGETQYF; DNA: TGTGCCATCAGTGAGAGGGCTAGCGGGGGTGGGGAGACCCAGTACTTC
length: 14; J: TRBJ2-5; V: TRBV4-2; size: few; D: NA; CDR3: CASSRAGTQETQYF; DNA: TGTGCCAGCAGCCGGGCGGGGACGCAAGAGACCCAGTACTTC
length: 14; J: TRBJ2-3; V: TRBV11-2; size: NA; D: TRBD2; CDR3: CASSLGGGASSQYF; DNA: TGTGCCAGCAGCTTAGGGGGGGGAGCCAGTTCGCAGTATTTT
length: 16; J: TRBJ2-1; V: TRBV5-1; size: NA; D: TRBD2; CDR3: CASSVSGTVSYNEQFF; DNA: TGCGCCAGCAGCGTAAGCGGGACGGTCTCCTACAATGAGCAGTTCTTC
length: 15; J: TRBJ2-3; V: TRBV19; size: NA; D: NA; CDR3: CASSFRRGAQDTQYF; DNA: TGTGCCAGTAGTTTTCGCCGGGGGGCACAAGATACGCAGTATTTT
length: 15; J: TRBJ1-1; V: TRBV5-1; size: NA; D: NA; CDR3: CASSLVGGMNTEAFF; DNA: TGCGCCAGCAGCTTGGTAGGGGGGATGAACACTGAAGCTTTCTTT
length: 14; J: TRBJ1-2; V: TRBV4-3; size: few; D: NA; CDR3: CASSQGIGFYGYTF; DNA: TGCGCCAGCAGCCAAGGTATAGGGTTCTATGGCTACACCTTC
length: 15; J: TRBJ2-5; V: TRBV11-2; size: NA; D: NA; CDR3: CASSSPLGGSETQYF; DNA: TGTGCCAGCAGCTCCCCTCTGGGGGGCTCGGAGACCCAGTACTTC
length: 17; J: TRBJ2-2; V: TRBV10-3; size: NA; D: NA; CDR3: CAISDISGRVDTGELFF; DNA: TGTGCCATCAGTGACATTTCCGGGCGTGTTGACACCGGGGAGCTGTTTTTT
length: 16; J: TRBJ1-6; V: TRBV5-5; size: NA; D: TRBD1; CDR3: CASSLLPGTGNSPLHF; DNA: TGTGCCAGCAGCTTGCTACCCGGGACAGGGAATTCACCCCTCCACTTT
length: 15; J: TRBJ1-5; V: TRBV19; size: NA; D: NA; CDR3: CASSIASGSAQPQHF; DNA: TGTGCCAGTAGTATAGCATCTGGGAGTGCTCAGCCCCAGCATTTT
length: 18; J: TRBJ2-6; V: TRBV4-3; size: NA; D: TRBD2; CDR3: CASSQEAAGVSGANVLTF; DNA: TGCGCCAGCAGCCAAGAGGCTGCGGGGGTCTCTGGGGCCAACGTCCTGACTTTC
length: 15; J: TRBJ2-7; V: TRBV25-1; size: NA; D: NA; CDR3: CASSDSATGGYEQYF; DNA: TGTGCCAGCAGTGATTCGGCTACAGGAGGCTACGAGCAGTACTTC
length: 13; J: TRBJ2-5; V: TRBV14; size: NA; D: NA; CDR3: CASSHLTQETQYF; DNA: TGTGCCAGCAGCCACCTCACCCAAGAGACCCAGTACTTC
length: 18; J: TRBJ1-2; V: TRBV9; size: NA; D: TRBD1; CDR3: CASSAGLTGRLSGYGYTF; DNA: TGTGCCAGCAGCGCGGGGTTGACAGGGAGGTTGAGTGGCTATGGCTACACCTTC